The source of this TCR beta chain is a study of blood T cell repertoires in COVID-19. Study as a whole: T cells, B-cell-depleted T cells, or PBMCs provided the cDNA or gDNA that served as material.

The CDR3 length is 16 residues. V was cut by 0 bases and J by 1 base, with 13 bases left in between. Per the germline V gene, CDR1 is SGHTA and CDR2 is FQGNSA. Only in-frame clones appear in the TCRdb table, and some are missing; sequencing was by immunoSEQ multiplex PCR. The profile shows roughly 120,000 clones, approximately 87% of them singletons. Sequenced: peripheral blood. This clonotype originated in a man aged 30 to 45 with acute or convalescent COVID-19. The chain has TRBV7-2 and TRBJ2-7, with TRBD2 as a possible D gene (6 bases). CDR3 nucleotide sequence: TGTGCCAGCAGCTTAGCGCGGTGGGGGGTTTCCTACGAGCAGTACTTC. Protein product: CASSLARWGVSYEQYF.